The source of this T cell receptor beta chain is a study of OX40 agonist ivuxolimab in advanced cancers. Whole-study context: Ivuxolimab was administered intravenously to patients at 0.01 to 10 mg/kg every 2 weeks.

As concerns this clone: Its antigen is undetermined.

Germline-derived CDR1 and CDR2 are SGHVS and FNYEAQ. Trimming pared 2 bases from V and 6 bases from J, leaving 16 bases between. The length of the CDR3 is 16 residues. Findings of the study overall: In a subset of nonresponders, normalized T-cell clonal expansion was also low.

Sequencing used immunoSEQ multiplex PCR; TCRdb keeps in-frame clones, though not all of them. Of 70,000 or so clones in the sample, about 90% were seen once. The source material was CD4+ or CD8+ T cells sorted from blood, sampled in a trial of the OX40 agonist ivuxolimab. The receptor comes from an adult with an advanced solid tumor such as melanoma, head and neck, liver or kidney cancer. The chain has TRBV7-6 and TRBJ2-2; D is ambiguous. The CDR3 here is CASSLRLQKHPGELFF. The CDR3, as DNA: TGTGCCAGCAGCTTAAGGCTTCAAAAGCACCCCGGGGAGCTGTTTTTT.